The T cell receptor beta chain under discussion was sequenced for a study of T-cell reconstitution after alpha-beta-depleted transplantation in children. Many counts were recorded for this clonotype. Construction of the TCRbeta library involved unique molecular identifiers. TCRdb re-analysed the PCR reads in MiXCR, keeping a single row per CDR3 protein. The sample lists 200,000 to 250,000 distinct CDR3 sequences; around 11% were seen once. This sequence originates from a human donor who donated a stem cell graft to a child with acute lymphoblastic leukemia. This specimen consisted of PBMCs from the stem cell graft donor, obtained from the stem cell graft.

The CDR3 DNA reads as TGTGTCTCGATCCCGGGAGGGCCCCCCACAGATACGCAGTATTTT. It specifies CVSIPGGPPTDTQYF. The V call is TRBV27, the J call TRBJ2-3; 8 bases match TRBD2. CDR3 length equals 15 residues. Germline values: CDR1 MNHEY, CDR2 SMNVEV (reference sequence).